This T cell receptor (beta chain) came from a study of cytomegalovirus exposure and HLA in healthy donors. V lost 1 base, J lost 6 bases, and 7 bases stayed unmatched. This CDR3 region has 16 residues. The germline CDR1 and CDR2 sequences are SGHTA and FQGNSA. PCR was performed using 60 Vbeta and 13 Jbeta primers. Authors' data handling: A later analysis counted 65 million to 80 million unique TCR beta chains, about 11 million shared. The repertoire was sequenced with immunoSEQ multiplex PCR; TCRdb's copy has only in-frame clones and lacks some. That table gives V, J and clone size, and the DNA gave D and trimming. The table has roughly 170,000 clones, approximately 86% seen once. This clone came up once.

J is TRBJ2-4 and V is TRBV7-2, with 9 nucleotides matching TRBD1. The sequence was obtained from a male donor in good health and CMV-seronegative. Source material: PBMCs. Here the CDR3 reads CASSLGGRDRANIQYF. In nucleotides, the CDR3 is TGTGCCAGCAGCTTAGGAGGCCGGGACAGGGCAAACATTCAGTACTTC. The entire variable domain, with the rest obtained from reference TRBV7-2 and TRBJ2-4, is as follows: GAGVSQSPSNKVTEKGKDVELRCDPISGHTALYWYRQSLGQGLEFLIYFQGNSAPDKSGLPSDRFSAERTGGSVSTLTIQRTQQEDSAVYLCASSLGGRDRANIQYFGAGTRLSVL.